The following is a TCR beta chain sequence with its context. This record belongs to a study of blood T cells in healthy people across ages. The V gene's germline CDR1 is SGHTA and CDR2 FQGNSA. The CDR3 runs to 13 residues. Trimming removed 1 base from V and 10 bases from J, with 11 bases in between. Through a sample-barcoded 5' primer and a J-beta primer mix, a second PCR was run for roughly 6 to 12 cycles. TCRdb redid the calling of the 5' RACE reads with MiXCR, one entry per CDR3 protein. The sample has about 1,800,000 distinct CDR3 sequences; under 30% are singletons. The clonotype was recovered from a woman in her 30s in good health. Sample: blood. This rearrangement joins TRBV7-2 to TRBJ2-1; D may be TRBD2 (6 bases). CDR3 in amino acids: CASSLGGDGEQFF. CDR3 sequence (DNA): TGTGCCAGCAGCTTAGGCGGGGACGGGGAGCAGTTCTTC.